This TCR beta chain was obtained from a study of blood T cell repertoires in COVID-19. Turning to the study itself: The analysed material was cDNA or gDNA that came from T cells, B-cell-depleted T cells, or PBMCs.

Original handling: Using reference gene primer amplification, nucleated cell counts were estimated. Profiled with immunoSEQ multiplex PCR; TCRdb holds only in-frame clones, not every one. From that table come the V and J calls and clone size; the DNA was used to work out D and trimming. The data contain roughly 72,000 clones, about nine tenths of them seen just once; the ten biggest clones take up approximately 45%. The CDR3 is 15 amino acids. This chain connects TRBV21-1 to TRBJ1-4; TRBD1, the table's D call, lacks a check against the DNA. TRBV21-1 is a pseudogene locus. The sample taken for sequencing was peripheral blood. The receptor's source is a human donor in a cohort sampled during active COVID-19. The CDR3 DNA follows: TGTGCCAGCAGCAAAGACAGGACAGGTAATGAAAAACTGTTTTTT. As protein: CASSKDRTGNEKLFF.